Following are 28 T cell receptor beta chains from one sample sequenced in a study of T-cell reconstitution after alpha-beta-depleted transplantation in children (dated by TCRdb to 2015 to 2016). Library preparation was by PCR. Sequenced on an Illumina HiSeq 2500. To normalize quantification of the TCRbeta repertoire, the TCR libraries were built with molecular barcoding that relied on unique molecular identifiers. Starting from the raw public reads, TCRdb applied fastp trimming at Q25, assembled clones with MiXCR and retained in-frame beta chains. Rows matching on CDR3 protein sequence are summarized as one entry with the most common DNA and genes. The sample table shows 200,000 to 250,000 distinct CDR3 sequences, and around 9.9% are seen once. Clones ranked in the top ten supply 28% of the sample. The sample's treatment or condition label is to be understood as: allogeneic hematopoietic cell transplantation with graft depleted of TCRalphabeta T cells and CD19 B cells.

The source was PBMCs, collected before TCRalphabeta/CD19-depleted stem cell transplant. The source is a child less than two years old with acute myeloid leukemia, due to receive a stem cell transplant.

Many counts were recorded for this clonotype. The chain recombines TRBV18 with TRBJ2-2; TRBD2 matches at 10 bases. The germline V gene has CDR1 KGHSH and CDR2 LQKENI. The CDR3 covers 16 residues. J was trimmed by 3 bases and V by 1 base; bases with no gene match: 2. The CDR3 region is CASSPRTSGDTGELFF. The CDR3 nucleotides are TGTGCCAGCTCACCACGGACTAGCGGAGACACCGGGGAGCTGTTTTTT.

This clonotype was detected many times. DNA for the CDR3: TGCAGTGCGGGCCAGAGCAATGAGCAGTTCTTC. This translates into CSAGQSNEQFF. The chain recombines TRBV20-1 with TRBJ2-1; the D is unclear. Germline assignment: CDR1 DFQATT and CDR2 SNEGSKA (reference sequence). The CDR3 spans 11 residues. The ends were cut back, 6 bases at V and 6 bases at J, with 9 bases in the middle.

This clonotype was detected ten times or more. The chain links TRBV20-1 to TRBJ2-1; no reliable D call. The CDR3 consists of 13 residues. Trimming took off 6 bases at V and 0 bases at J, with 9 bases between the two ends. Germline CDR1 is DFQATT and CDR2 is SNEGSKA (reference sequence). DNA of the CDR3: TGCAGTGCGATTTACCCCTCCTACAATGAGCAGTTCTTC. Protein: CSAIYPSYNEQFF.

This clonotype was observed many times. The chain uses TRBV12-3 or TRBV12-4 and TRBJ2-1; the match to TRBD1 covers 8 bases. Losses at the gene ends were 5 bases for V and 10 bases for J; bases not matched to a gene: 7. The CDR3 runs 13 residues. CDR3 DNA: TGTGCCAGCAGTCCCATTGGACAGGGCGAGCAGTTCTTC. This codes for CASSPIGQGEQFF.

This clonotype was seen repeatedly, ten times or more. This rearrangement joins TRBV10-2 to TRBJ2-5, with D unresolved. This CDR3 comprises 12 residues. V was clipped by 5 bases and J by 5 bases, with 9 bases between them. Germline CDR1 is WSHSY and CDR2 is SAAADI. CDR3 nucleotides: TGCGCCAGCAGTTTTGACTGGGAGACCCAGTACTTC. Protein: CASSFDWETQYF.

In this sample, this clonotype turned up many times. This chain joins TRBV19 and TRBJ1-2, with D unresolved. Germline loops: CDR1 LNHDA, CDR2 SQIVND (reference sequence). V lost 4 bases to trimming and J lost 3 bases, with 9 bases between them. The CDR3 runs 13 residues. The CDR3 coding sequence is TGTGCCAGTAGTACCGGGCTAGACTATGGCTACACCTTC. Its protein is CASSTGLDYGYTF.

This clonotype showed up many times. The CDR3 loop reads CASSLYVDSTDTQYF. CDR3 bases: TGTGCCAGCAGCTTATATGTTGATAGCACAGATACGCAGTATTTT. This chain links TRBV7-2 with TRBJ2-3; D uncertain. The germline V gene encodes CDR1 SGHTA and CDR2 FQGNSA. CDR3 size: 15 residues. V was shortened by 2 bases and J by 0 bases, with 9 bases between the two germline ends.

This clonotype was observed at least ten times. The chain recombines TRBV12-3 or TRBV12-4 with TRBJ1-1; no reliable D call. The CDR3 is 15 residues long. V gave up 7 bases and J gave up 6 bases, with 21 bases separating them. CDR3 sequence (DNA): TGTGCCAGCACCCCACGCAATGACCTTTCCGCTGAAGCTTTCTTT. This translates into CASTPRNDLSAEAFF.

This clonotype was recorded many times. The V and J genes are TRBV4-1 and TRBJ2-2; D is unresolved. The V end was cut by 3 bases, the J end by 5 bases, with 10 bases between. Germline V CDR1 and CDR2: MGHRA, YSYEKL. The CDR3 runs to 14 residues. CDR3 region: CASSHTRETGELFF. For the CDR3, the DNA is TGCGCCAGCAGCCACACCCGAGAGACCGGGGAGCTGTTTTTT.

This clonotype was counted at least ten times. The genes are TRBV7-3 and TRBJ2-1; 9 nucleotides match TRBD2. CDR1 SGHTA and CDR2 FQGTGA come from the germline V gene. The CDR3 is 15 amino acids. Trimming cost V 6 bases and J 4 bases; bases outside gene matches: 7. The CDR3 region is CASRLAGAGYNEQFF. CDR3 sequence (DNA): TGTGCCAGCAGGTTAGCGGGAGCCGGGTACAATGAGCAGTTCTTC.

This clonotype was seen many times. The V call is TRBV29-1, the J call TRBJ2-5, with D uncertain. Germline assignment: CDR1 SQVTM and CDR2 ANQGSEA. Trimming removed 1 base from V and 4 bases from J, with 10 bases in between. The CDR3 consists of 13 residues. In DNA form, the CDR3 reads TGCAGCGTTGAAGGAATTAATAGAGAGACCCAGTACTTC. Protein: CSVEGINRETQYF.

Ten or more counts support this clonotype. CDR3 coding DNA: TGCGCCAGCAGCTTGGAGGGGGTCAGCAATCAGCCCCAGCATTTT. It yields the protein CASSLEGVSNQPQHF. The chain combines TRBV5-1 with TRBJ1-5; perhaps TRBD1 as D (6 bases). This CDR3 contains 15 residues. Germline CDR1 is SGHRS and CDR2 is YFSETQ. The V end lost 0 bases, the J end lost 1 base, and 8 bases lay between the germline ends. Full variable domain (missing parts from reference TRBV5-1 and TRBJ1-5): KAGVTQTPRYLIKTRGQQVTLSCSPISGHRSVSWYQQTPGQGLQFLFEYFSETQRNKGNFPGRFSGRQFSNSRSEMNVSTLELGDSALYLCASSLEGVSNQPQHFGDGTRLSIL.

This clonotype was seen at least ten times. CDR3 nucleotides: TGTGCCAGCAGCCCACCCGGGACAGGGGACTACGAGCAGTACTTC. Its protein product is CASSPPGTGDYEQYF. The chain recombines TRBV7-2 with TRBJ2-7, with TRBD1 identical over 10 bases. The germline V gene has CDR1 SGHTA and CDR2 FQGNSA. The CDR3 totals 15 residues. The V gene end was trimmed by 5 bases and the J gene end by 3 bases; junction bases not matched to a gene: 7.

This clonotype was observed many times. The V gene is TRBV29-1, the J gene TRBJ1-3; a possible D gene is TRBD1 (6 bases). The CDR3 has 16 residues. Per germline, CDR1 SQVTM and CDR2 ANQGSEA. V was cut by 2 bases and J by 0 bases, with 14 bases left in between. Here the CDR3 reads CSVERQAILSGNTIYF. In nucleotides, the CDR3 is TGCAGCGTTGAACGACAGGCGATCCTCTCTGGAAACACCATATATTTT.

This clonotype was found many times. V usage is TRBV21-1 and J usage is TRBJ1-4; TRBD1 was called by the table and not checked on the DNA. TRBV21-1 is described as a pseudogene. The CDR3 spans 13 residues. The CDR3 DNA is TGTGCCAGCAGCGAGGTGGGGGCGGGGAAACTGTTTTTT. It specifies CASSEVGAGKLFF.

Regarding this clonotype: One junction end does not reproduce the germline sequence, and a read error may be involved. The gene calls are TRBV29-1 and TRBJ1-2; the D is unclear. This CDR3 spans 14 amino acids. Germline V CDR1 and CDR2: SQVTM, ANQGSEA. CDR3 region: CSVVVDWSLDGDPF. In DNA form, the CDR3 reads TGCAGCGTTGTAGTGGACTGGAGCCTCGATGGCGACCCCTTC.

This clonotype was counted many times. The V and J genes are TRBV7-9 and TRBJ2-7; 7 bases match TRBD1. There are 15 residues in the CDR3. CDR1 and CDR2 (germline): SEHNR, FQNEAQ (reference sequence). Trimming took 5 bases from V and 5 from J; bases not matched to a gene: 12. CDR3 region: CASSHPGTALNEQYF. Here the CDR3 DNA reads TGTGCCAGCAGCCACCCCGGGACAGCCTTGAACGAGCAGTACTTC.

This clonotype was picked up many times. The chain combines TRBV5-1 with TRBJ1-5, with D tentatively TRBD1 (6 bases). The ends were cut back, 2 bases at V and 4 bases at J, with 10 bases in the middle. The CDR3 totals 14 residues. Germline CDR1 SGHRS, CDR2 YFSETQ. For the CDR3, the DNA is TGCGCCAGCAGCTTTGGGGGCTCGAATCAGCCCCAGCATTTT. Translating gives CASSFGGSNQPQHF.

There are many counts of this clonotype. The J gene is TRBJ1-6, the V gene TRBV20-1, with D possibly matching TRBD1 (6 bases). CDR1 and CDR2 (germline): DFQATT, SNEGSKA (reference sequence). Trimming shortened V by 3 bases and J by 0 bases, and 15 bases separated the two germline ends. The CDR3 length is 17 residues. The CDR3 protein is CSASPYRASSYNSPLHF. CDR3 DNA: TGCAGTGCTAGTCCCTACAGGGCGAGCTCCTATAATTCACCCCTCCACTTT.

This clonotype was counted ten times or more. The gene calls are TRBV11-2 and TRBJ2-1; 7 nucleotides match TRBD2. Germline V gene sequence: CDR1 SGHAT, CDR2 FQNNGV. Losses at the gene ends were 3 bases for V and 10 bases for J; bases not matched to a gene: 9. The CDR3 is 14 residues long. As DNA, the CDR3 is TGTGCCAGCAGCTTTGGACTAGGCCTTCCAGAGCAGTTCTTC. Its protein is CASSFGLGLPEQFF. Variable domain in full (rest from reference TRBV11-2 and TRBJ2-1): EAGVAQSPRYKIIEKRQSVAFWCNPISGHATLYWYQQILGQGPKLLIQFQNNGVVDDSQLPKDRFSAERLKGVDSTLKIQPAKLEDSAVYLCASSFGLGLPEQFFGPGTRLTVL.

This clonotype was observed many times. J is TRBJ1-5 and V is TRBV6-1; the D gene is possibly TRBD1 (5 bases). Trimming stripped 1 base from V and 7 bases from J, with 14 bases between. Per the germline V gene, CDR1 is MNHNS and CDR2 is SASEGT. CDR3 size: 15 residues. CDR3 sequence reads: CASSEVGQGRQPQHF. Written as DNA, the CDR3 is TGTGCCAGCAGTGAAGTGGGGCAGGGTAGGCAGCCCCAGCATTTT.

The chain joins TRBV29-1 to TRBJ2-7, with 9 bases fitting TRBD1. This CDR3 contains 13 residues. The ends lost 6 bases at V and 7 bases at J; junction bases unmatched: 10. CDR1 is SQVTM and CDR2 is ANQGSEA in the germline V gene. CDR3 in amino acids: CSVTRTGDGEQYF. CDR3 DNA sequence: TGCAGCGTCACCCGGACAGGGGATGGGGAGCAGTACTTC.

This clonotype was found many times. The V call is TRBV6-5, the J call TRBJ2-7, with 11 bases matching TRBD1. The germline V gene encodes CDR1 MNHEY and CDR2 SVGAGI. The length of the CDR3 is 14 residues. With 6 bases clipped from V and 4 bases from J, the junction kept 5 bases outside the gene matches. CDR3 sequence: CASSSDRGQYEQYF. CDR3 nucleotides: TGTGCCAGCAGCTCGGACAGGGGGCAGTACGAGCAGTACTTC.

This clonotype was recorded at least ten times. This chain uses TRBV3-1 with TRBJ2-5, with unresolved D. Germline lookup yields CDR1 LGHDT and CDR2 YNNKEL (reference sequence). The V and J ends lost 3 bases and 6 bases respectively, with 8 bases between them. This CDR3 has 12 residues. The CDR3 region has the DNA TGTGCCAGCAGCCAGGTCAAAAAGACCCAGTACTTC. Its protein is CASSQVKKTQYF.

The genes are TRBV5-1 and TRBJ2-1; 7 positions agree with TRBD2. The J segment lost 7 bases and the V segment lost 1 base, leaving 5 bases of the junction unmatched. CDR3 length equals 14 residues. Germline CDR1 reads SGHRS; CDR2 reads YFSETQ. The CDR3: CASSLSGGGNEQFF. CDR3 sequence (DNA): TGCGCCAGCAGCTTGTCCGGGGGAGGGAATGAGCAGTTCTTC.

This clonotype was observed many times. This chain joins TRBV20-1 and TRBJ2-7, with TRBD2 matching over 10 bases. V dropped 0 bases and J dropped 4; count of bases not matched to a gene: 6. Germline CDR1 and CDR2: DFQATT and SNEGSKA (reference sequence). The CDR3 is 15 amino acids. In nucleotides, the CDR3 is TGCAGTGCTAGAGATTCCGCAGCGGGAGGGTACGAGCAGTACTTC. This gives the protein CSARDSAAGGYEQYF.

This clonotype was seen ten or more times. The J gene is TRBJ2-2, the V gene TRBV6-6, with D tentatively TRBD2 (5 bases). V lost 3 bases and J lost 5, with 13 bases in between. Germline V gives CDR1 MNHNY, CDR2 SVGAGI (reference sequence). CDR3 length: 15 amino acids. The CDR3 reads CASSYGRDGTGELFF. The CDR3 DNA sequence: TGTGCCAGCAGTTATGGTCGGGATGGTACCGGGGAGCTGTTTTTT.

This clonotype was recorded many times. The chain has TRBV14 and TRBJ1-1; D call uncertain. In germline, CDR1 is SGHDN, CDR2 FVKESK. The ends were cut back, 5 bases at V and 0 bases at J, with 7 bases in the middle. The CDR3 is 13 amino acids. The CDR3 is CASSAGVNTEAFF. CDR3 nucleotide sequence: TGTGCCAGCAGCGCTGGGGTGAACACTGAAGCTTTCTTT.